Shown below are 27 T cell receptor beta chains from a single sample sequenced in a study of cytomegalovirus exposure and HLA in healthy donors. The primer mix had 60 Vbeta and 13 Jbeta primers. Clones were sequenced by immunoSEQ multiplex PCR, and TCRdb holds only the in-frame ones, with some missing. Among under 200,000 clones, approximately 80% were seen once, and the ten largest hold around 3.2%. The sample was PBMCs. These receptors were taken from a woman aged 45-65 years in good health and CMV-seropositive.

This chain connects TRBV25-1 to TRBJ1-1; 7 nucleotides align to TRBD1. Looked up from germline, CDR1 is MGHDK and CDR2 is SYGVNS. The ends lost 1 base at V and 6 bases at J; junction bases unmatched: 8. The CDR3 loop spans 15 amino acids. CDR3 sequence reads: CASSEFKGAGAEAFF. The CDR3 DNA is TGTGCCAGCAGTGAATTTAAGGGGGCAGGAGCTGAAGCTTTCTTT.

This sequence joins TRBV27 and TRBJ2-1; maybe TRBD2 (6 bases). Germline values: CDR1 MNHEY, CDR2 SMNVEV (reference sequence). CDR3 length: 15 residues. Trimming took off 6 bases at V and 7 bases at J, with 19 bases between the two ends. For the CDR3, the DNA is TGTGCCAGCAGCTTGACTAGGTTGGTCTGGAATGAGCAGTTCTTC. Translating gives CASSLTRLVWNEQFF.

CDR3 in amino acids: CASSIGSQGGYEQYF. CDR3 bases: TGTGCCAGTAGTATAGGCAGCCAAGGAGGCTACGAGCAGTACTTC. The chain employs TRBV19 and TRBJ2-7, with a weak D call TRBD2 (5 bases). CDR1 is LNHDA, CDR2 SQIVND, per germline (reference sequence). V lost 1 base, J lost 3 bases, and 13 bases lay in between. This CDR3 spans 15 amino acids.

The chain combines TRBV6-5 with TRBJ1-5, with 9 bases that match TRBD1. CDR3 length: 14 amino acids. V lost 8 bases to trimming and J lost 5 bases; unmatched junction nucleotides: 7. The germline V gene encodes CDR1 MNHEY and CDR2 SVGAGI. The CDR3 bases are TGTGCCAGCCGAAAGGGGGACAGGGATCAGCCCCAGCATTTT. This translates into CASRKGDRDQPQHF.

The rearrangement joins TRBV7-2 to TRBJ2-7; the D gene is possibly TRBD2 (6 bases). The V gene lost 5 bases and the J gene lost 3 bases, with 11 bases spanning the gap. The CDR3 totals 13 residues. CDR1 is SGHTA, CDR2 FQGNSA, per germline. The CDR3 DNA follows: TGTGCCAGCAGCACTAGCCCCTTCTACGAGCAGTACTTC. Translating gives CASSTSPFYEQYF.

This chain connects TRBV7-2 to TRBJ2-7; D may be TRBD1 (6 bases). Trimming pared 5 bases from V and 3 bases from J, leaving 8 bases between. CDR1 and CDR2 from the germline V gene are SGHTA and FQGNSA. The CDR3 is 12 residues long. Here the CDR3 DNA reads TGTGCCAGCAGCGCACAGGGCTACGAGCAGTACTTC. Amino acid sequence: CASSAQGYEQYF. The full variable domain, its missing parts supplied by reference TRBV7-2 and TRBJ2-7, is GAGVSQSPSNKVTEKGKDVELRCDPISGHTALYWYRQSLGQGLEFLIYFQGNSAPDKSGLPSDRFSAERTGGSVSTLTIQRTQQEDSAVYLCASSAQGYEQYFGPGTRLTVT.

DNA of the CDR3: TGTGCCAGCCTAGGGGTAACGGCCCGCACAGATACGCAGTATTTT. Translating gives CASLGVTARTDTQYF. The chain uses TRBV2 and TRBJ2-3, with D possibly matching TRBD1 (5 bases). The CDR3 has 15 amino acids. The V and J ends lost 8 bases and 1 base respectively, with 16 bases between them. Germline lookup yields CDR1 SNHLY and CDR2 FYNNEI.

This clone was detected once. The chain employs TRBV5-1 and TRBJ1-2; TRBD1 matches at 8 bases. Germline-derived CDR1 and CDR2 are SGHRS and YFSETQ. The trim removed 0 bases at V and 7 bases at J, leaving 11 bases unmatched. There are 16 residues in the CDR3. The CDR3 coding sequence is TGCGCCAGCAGCTTGGAGGGGACCAGGGGGCTCGGTGGCTACACCTTC. Protein sequence: CASSLEGTRGLGGYTF.

V gene TRBV19 combines with J gene TRBJ1-2, with D perhaps TRBD1 (5 bases). CDR1 is LNHDA and CDR2 is SQIVND in the germline V gene (reference sequence). V was pared by 2 bases and J by 0 bases, with 10 bases between. The CDR3 is 15 amino acids. The CDR3 DNA reads as TGTGCCAGTAGTATAATCGACAGAGCTAACTATGGCTACACCTTC. Residues: CASSIIDRANYGYTF.

This chain connects TRBV5-4 to TRBJ1-5, with 11 bases that match TRBD1. Germline lookup yields CDR1 SGHNT and CDR2 YYREEE (reference sequence). The CDR3 length is 15 residues. Unmatched junction bases numbered 5, after V lost 3 bases and J lost 6 bases. This chain's CDR3 is CASSYGQGAGQPQHF. The CDR3 region has the DNA TGTGCCAGCAGCTACGGACAGGGGGCAGGTCAGCCCCAGCATTTT.

This clone was seen just once. The chain links TRBV5-5 to TRBJ2-7; the match to TRBD2 covers 10 bases. V dropped 4 bases and J dropped 1; count of bases not matched to a gene: 5. Germline CDR1 is SGHKS and CDR2 is YYEKEE (reference sequence). This CDR3 comprises 15 residues. As DNA, the CDR3 is TGTGCCAGCAGCCCCGGACTAGCGGAATCCTACGAGCAGTACTTC. This gives the protein CASSPGLAESYEQYF.

In the case of this clone: The same CDR3 also results from other DNA sequences found in this sample. The chain is built from TRBV9 and TRBJ1-1, with a tentative D call TRBD1 (5 bases). Deletions cut 4 bases from V and 4 bases from J, with 11 bases between. Per the germline V gene, CDR1 is SGDLS and CDR2 is YYNGEE. The CDR3 is 13 amino acids. The CDR3 DNA follows: TGTGCCAGCAGCCCCGCCAGGGTCACTGAAGCTTTCTTT. As protein: CASSPARVTEAFF.

This clone was observed a few times. CDR3 amino acids: CASSGGRDNQPQHF. CDR3 bases: TGTGCCAGCAGTGGGGGCCGGGACAATCAGCCCCAGCATTTT. The V call is TRBV28, the J call TRBJ1-5; TRBD1 might be the D (6 bases). CDR3 length: 14 residues. In germline, CDR1 is MDHEN, CDR2 SYDVKM. V lost 5 bases to trimming and J lost 3 bases, with 11 bases between them.

This chain links TRBV28 with TRBJ2-2; unclear D gene. CDR1 and CDR2 from the germline V gene are MDHEN and SYDVKM. V lost 3 bases and J lost 7, with 6 bases in between. This CDR3 is 12 amino acids long. The CDR3 bases are TGTGCCAGCAGTTTCCCCGGCGGGGAGCTGTTTTTT. It yields the protein CASSFPGGELFF.

This clone is a singleton in its sample. The chain is built from TRBV6-4 and TRBJ2-3; TRBD2 matches 9 bases. This CDR3 is built from 14 residues. Per the germline V gene, CDR1 is MRHNA and CDR2 is SNTAGT. V was clipped by 6 bases and J by 4 bases; unmatched bases: 5. The CDR3 region has the DNA TGTGCCAGCAGCCCAGGACTAGCGTCAGATACGCAGTATTTT. Protein: CASSPGLASDTQYF.

This CDR3 is CSVEESLSGNTIYF. Written as DNA, the CDR3 is TGCAGCGTTGAAGAAAGCCTCTCTGGAAACACCATATATTTT. This sequence joins TRBV29-1 and TRBJ1-3, with D hard to call. There are 14 residues in the CDR3. The germline V gene has CDR1 SQVTM and CDR2 ANQGSEA. Between the trimmed V and J ends, which lost 0 bases and 0 bases, there was a span of 6 bases.

The chain employs TRBV2 and TRBJ1-3; D is ambiguous. The V gene's germline CDR1 is SNHLY and CDR2 FYNNEI. CDR3 size: 15 residues. The V end lost 6 bases, the J end lost 5 bases, and 17 bases lay between the germline ends. CDR3 amino acids: CASRAAGPLRNTIYF. The CDR3, as DNA: TGTGCCAGCAGAGCGGCCGGGCCCCTTCGAAACACCATATATTTT.

The chain has TRBV28 and TRBJ2-7; 8 bases are a match to TRBD1. The CDR3 extends over 15 amino acids. CDR1 is MDHEN and CDR2 is SYDVKM in the germline V gene. Trimming at V came to 5 bases and at J to 12 bases, leaving 18 bases not matched to a gene. CDR3 sequence reads: CASSPLRTGKVWVYF. As DNA, the CDR3 is TGTGCCAGCAGTCCCCTTAGGACAGGGAAGGTCTGGGTGTACTTC.

The rearrangement joins TRBV5-8 to TRBJ2-1, with D perhaps matching TRBD1 (5 bases). V was pared by 6 bases and J by 3 bases, with 16 bases between. The germline V gene has CDR1 SGHTS and CDR2 YDEGEE. The CDR3 extends over 15 amino acids. The CDR3 DNA follows: TGTGCCAGCACCCTCGGCGGCAGGGTCTACAATGAGCAGTTCTTC. Translated: CASTLGGRVYNEQFF.

The V and J genes are TRBV6-6 and TRBJ1-5; D gene unclear. The length of the CDR3 is 11 residues. The germline gives CDR1 MNHNY, CDR2 SVGAGI (reference sequence). Trimming left V 5 bases short and J 14 bases short, with 13 bases between. The CDR3 DNA sequence: TGTGCCAGCAGTACCGGGGAAATGGAGCATTTT. As protein: CASSTGEMEHF.

This clone is a singleton in its sample. The V call is TRBV7-3, the J call TRBJ2-1; 9 bases map to TRBD2. Trimming took 2 bases from V and 8 from J; bases not matched to a gene: 28. This CDR3 contains 22 residues. The germline gives CDR1 SGHTA, CDR2 FQGTGA. CDR3 sequence reads: CASSLPRVRGRLAGPPGDEQFF. CDR3 bases: TGTGCCAGCAGCTTACCCCGAGTCAGGGGCCGGCTAGCGGGACCGCCCGGGGATGAGCAGTTCTTC.

The V and J genes are TRBV9 and TRBJ2-7, with TRBD2 as a possible D gene (6 bases). V lost 0 bases to trimming and J lost 6 bases, with 10 bases between them. In germline, CDR1 is SGDLS, CDR2 YYNGEE. There are 13 residues in the CDR3. The CDR3 DNA follows: TGTGCCAGCAGCGTAGCTATTAGCGGCGAGCAGTACTTC. As protein: CASSVAISGEQYF.

The chain joins TRBV19 to TRBJ1-3, with no clear D. The V end was cut by 5 bases, the J end by 1 base, with 12 bases between. This CDR3 has 15 amino acids. Germline-derived CDR1 and CDR2 are LNHDA and SQIVND (reference sequence). In DNA form, the CDR3 reads TGTGCCAGTAGTTTCCTCCCAGGATCTGGAAACACCATATATTTT. This gives the protein CASSFLPGSGNTIYF. The whole variable domain, remainder taken from reference TRBV19 and TRBJ1-3, is DGGITQSPKYLFRKEGQNVTLSCEQNLNHDAMYWYRQDPGQGLRLIYYSQIVNDFQKGDIAEGYSVSREKKESFPLTVTSAQKNPTAFYLCASSFLPGSGNTIYFGEGSWLTVV.

V is TRBV30 and J is TRBJ2-5; 11 nucleotides line up with TRBD1. Germline CDR1 GTSNPN, CDR2 SVGIG (reference sequence). This CDR3 region has 15 residues. Trimming at V came to 4 bases and at J to 2 bases, leaving 6 bases not matched to a gene. CDR3: CAWNPWDRGQETQYF. The CDR3 DNA is TGTGCCTGGAACCCCTGGGACAGGGGGCAAGAGACCCAGTACTTC.

In nucleotides, the CDR3 is TGTGCCATCAGTGAGGGACAGAAGAACACTGAAGCTTTCTTT. Amino acids: CAISEGQKNTEAFF. The chain carries TRBV10-3 and TRBJ1-1; D is possibly TRBD1 (6 bases). Germline CDR1 ENHRY, CDR2 SYGVKD. Between the trimmed V and J ends, which lost 2 bases and 1 base, there was a span of 8 bases. This CDR3 spans 14 amino acids.

This clone was detected only a few times. The J gene is TRBJ2-1, the V gene TRBV27, with no clear D. This CDR3 comprises 15 residues. Trimming pared 2 bases from V and 2 bases from J, leaving 10 bases between. The germline gives CDR1 MNHEY, CDR2 SMNVEV (reference sequence). CDR3 region: CASSLAQNTYNEQFF. Written as DNA, the CDR3 is TGTGCCAGCAGTTTAGCACAGAACACCTACAATGAGCAGTTCTTC.

The chain has TRBV7-2 and TRBJ2-5; no definite D call. Germline V gene data show CDR1 as SGHTA and CDR2 as FQGNSA. The CDR3 consists of 14 residues. The ends were cut back, 3 bases at V and 1 base at J, with 9 bases in the middle. The CDR3 DNA reads TGTGCCAGCAGCTTTCAATTCGGCCAAGAGACCCAGTACTTC. Its translation: CASSFQFGQETQYF.